This TCR beta chain was recovered during a study of blood T cell repertoires in COVID-19. TCRdb's copy holds only in-frame clones and misses some; the assay was immunoSEQ multiplex PCR. The sample yields 60,000 or so clones, about 77% seen once. V was shortened by 3 bases and J by 8 bases, with 13 bases between the two germline ends. The CDR3 loop spans 13 amino acids. Germline V gives CDR1 KGHSH, CDR2 LQKENI. This chain joins TRBV18 and TRBJ1-1; no clear D gene. This TCR was sampled from a human donor in a cohort sampled during active COVID-19. The sample consisted of peripheral blood. Here the CDR3 reads CASSPPSTREAFF. The CDR3 nucleotides read TGTGCCAGCTCACCCCCATCGACTCGGGAAGCTTTCTTT. The full variable domain, rest sourced from reference TRBV18 and TRBJ1-1, is NAGVMQNPRHLVRRRGQEARLRCSPMKGHSHVYWYRQLPEEGLKFMVYLQKENIIDESGMPKERFSAEFPKEGPSILRIQQVVRGDSAAYFCASSPPSTREAFFGQGTRLTVV.